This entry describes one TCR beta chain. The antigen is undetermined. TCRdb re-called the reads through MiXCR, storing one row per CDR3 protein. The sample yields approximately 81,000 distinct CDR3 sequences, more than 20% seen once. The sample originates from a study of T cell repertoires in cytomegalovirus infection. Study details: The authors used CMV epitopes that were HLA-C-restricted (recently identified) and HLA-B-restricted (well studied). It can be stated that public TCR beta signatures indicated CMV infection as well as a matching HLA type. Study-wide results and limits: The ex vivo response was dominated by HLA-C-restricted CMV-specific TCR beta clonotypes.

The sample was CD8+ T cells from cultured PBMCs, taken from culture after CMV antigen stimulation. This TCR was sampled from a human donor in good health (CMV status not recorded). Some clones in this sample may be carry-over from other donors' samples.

The chain's CDR3 is CASSEVPGANQPQHF. The CDR3 nucleotides read TGTGCCAGCAGTGAAGTCCCGGGGGCCAATCAGCCCCAGCATTTT. V and J are TRBV2 and TRBJ1-5; D is possibly TRBD1 (6 bases). V dropped 1 base and J dropped 3 bases, with 10 bases sitting between them. This CDR3 contains 15 residues. Germline loops: CDR1 SNHLY, CDR2 FYNNEI.